The sequence of this TCR beta chain was determined in a study of breast tumors, draining lymph nodes, adjacent tissues. TCRdb re-derived calls from the multiplex PCR reads in MiXCR, one entry per CDR3 protein. The sample carries more than 15,000 distinct CDR3 sequences, 63% recorded once. CDR1 and CDR2 (germline): SGDLS, YYNGEE. The junction had 6 bases not matched to a gene; V was cut back by 4 bases and J by 4 bases. This CDR3 spans 14 amino acids. Sequenced sample: tumor-adjacent breast tissue. This sequence was found in a female donor with breast cancer. Some clones in this sample may be carry-over from other donors' samples. The chain employs TRBV9 and TRBJ2-3; 7 positions agree with TRBD2. The CDR3 is CASSRAGNADTQYF. CDR3 sequence (DNA): TGTGCCAGCAGCCGAGCGGGAAACGCAGATACGCAGTATTTT.